This T cell receptor (beta chain) came from a study of blood T cell repertoires in COVID-19. Study at large: PBMCs, B-cell-depleted T cells, or T cells provided the cDNA or gDNA that made up the material.

The CDR3 covers 16 residues. The trim removed 6 bases at V and 5 bases at J, leaving 13 bases unmatched. In germline, CDR1 is KGHSH, CDR2 LQKENI. The data were produced by immunoSEQ multiplex PCR, yet TCRdb's version contains in-frame clones alone and is incomplete. The sample has approximately 260,000 clones; about 88% are singletons. This TCR derives from a woman aged 45-65 years who had been exposed to COVID-19. The V gene is TRBV18, the J gene TRBJ1-1; 9 nucleotides agree with TRBD1. Sequencing was done on a sample of PBMCs or T cells enriched from blood (not recorded which). CDR3 amino acids: CASSPKQTGGGTEAFF. The CDR3 bases are TGTGCCAGCTCCCCGAAACAGACAGGGGGTGGGACTGAAGCTTTCTTT.